The rows below give T cell receptor beta chains drawn from one sample of a study of PD-1 blockade in classical Hodgkin lymphoma. This table comes from immunoSEQ multiplex PCR, and its TCRdb copy is limited to in-frame clones, with some not included. There are roughly 46,000 clones in the sample; under 80% occur only once, and approximately 12% lies in the top ten. The sequencing here drew on peripheral blood mononuclear cells (PBMCs), taken before the fourth cycle of nivolumab. All receptors come from a human donor with classical Hodgkin lymphoma. CDR3s leave out the opening cysteine and the closing phenylalanine or tryptophan. D genes are given only for firm matches. The listing skips clone size in some rows; elsewhere it reads once, few, many or a size class.

V gene: TRBV7-9
J gene: TRBJ1-1
clone size: .
D gene: .
CDR3 protein: ASSAITEAF

V gene: TRBV11-3
J gene: TRBJ1-2
clone size: .
D gene: .
CDR3 protein: ASSLLDGAGYT

V gene: TRBV7-3
J gene: TRBJ2-7
clone size: few
D gene: .
CDR3 protein: ASSLRRPSYEQY

V gene: TRBV28
J gene: TRBJ2-2
clone size: .
D gene: TRBD2
CDR3 protein: ASSSPGLAGARYGELF

V gene: TRBV19
J gene: TRBJ2-7
clone size: .
D gene: TRBD2
CDR3 protein: ASSITSSGSLYEQY

V gene: TRBV4-1
J gene: TRBJ2-2
clone size: .
D gene: TRBD1
CDR3 protein: ASSQDRGIRLVGELF

V gene: TRBV7-9
J gene: TRBJ1-1
clone size: once
D gene: TRBD1
CDR3 protein: ASSSWTGATEAF

V gene: TRBV6-5
J gene: TRBJ2-2
clone size: .
D gene: TRBD1
CDR3 protein: ASSRQGLGTGELF

V gene: TRBV29-1
J gene: TRBJ1-4
clone size: .
D gene: .
CDR3 protein: SVGLWGGTNEKLF

V gene: TRBV5-1
J gene: TRBJ2-2
clone size: .
D gene: TRBD1
CDR3 protein: ASSPQGIGTGELF

V gene: TRBV27
J gene: TRBJ1-2
clone size: .
D gene: .
CDR3 protein: ASSLSLVADYGYT

V gene: TRBV28
J gene: TRBJ2-2
clone size: .
D gene: .
CDR3 protein: ASSLYIASMTGTGELF

V gene: TRBV7-8
J gene: TRBJ1-1
clone size: .
D gene: .
CDR3 protein: ASSLAVWGALTEAF

V gene: TRBV28
J gene: TRBJ2-5
clone size: .
D gene: .
CDR3 protein: ASCRSQQETQY

V gene: TRBV7-9
J gene: TRBJ2-1
clone size: .
D gene: TRBD1
CDR3 protein: ASSAGTAGYNEQF

V gene: TRBV11-2
J gene: TRBJ1-1
clone size: .
D gene: .
CDR3 protein: ASSLVFDTEAF

V gene: TRBV28
J gene: TRBJ1-1
clone size: .
D gene: .
CDR3 protein: ASSFSATEAF